The 15 T cell receptor beta chains given below trace back to one sample, sequenced in a study of control samples from healthy donors and cancer patients. Method: immunoSEQ multiplex PCR; TCRdb's copy keeps in-frame clones and lacks some. The data contain about 92,000 clones, roughly 82% of them seen just once; the ten biggest clones take up 8.5% to 10%. The sequencing sample was made of blood. The receptors originated from a woman aged 55-70 years in good health.

The chain is built from TRBV10-3 and TRBJ2-3; D perhaps matches TRBD2 (6 bases). From germline, CDR1 is ENHRY and CDR2 SYGVKD. V was clipped by 3 bases and J by 2 bases, with 12 bases between them. This CDR3 contains 15 residues. The CDR3 loop is CAISEGSGNTDTQYF. In DNA form, the CDR3 reads TGTGCCATCAGTGAAGGTAGCGGAAACACAGATACGCAGTATTTT.

This clone has a single count. The chain carries TRBV27 and TRBJ1-1, with no clear D. Trimming removed 3 bases from V and 2 bases from J, with 16 bases in between. CDR1 and CDR2 (germline): MNHEY, SMNVEV (reference sequence). This CDR3 region has 16 residues. Here the CDR3 DNA reads TGTGCCAGCAGTTTTTCCTATCGGACGGGCAACACTGAAGCTTTCTTT. Translating it yields CASSFSYRTGNTEAFF.

This clone was detected only a few times. This chain's CDR3 is CASSFLLVPRGNSYEQYF. CDR3 bases: TGTGCCAGCAGCTTTCTACTGGTCCCCAGGGGGAACTCCTACGAGCAGTACTTC. This rearrangement joins TRBV11-2 to TRBJ2-7, with 7 bases lining up with TRBD1. CDR1 and CDR2 from the germline V gene are SGHAT and FQNNGV. Trimming took 3 bases from V and 0 from J; bases not matched to a gene: 14. CDR3 length: 18 amino acids.

The chain is built from TRBV19 and TRBJ2-2; D may match TRBD1 or TRBD2 (5 bases each). Looked up from germline, CDR1 is LNHDA and CDR2 is SQIVND (reference sequence). Trimming removed 0 bases from V and 5 bases from J, with 16 bases in between. The CDR3 extends over 17 amino acids. DNA of the CDR3: TGTGCCAGTAGTATAGATTTTGCAGGGCGCGGGACCGGGGAGCTGTTTTTT. Its translation is CASSIDFAGRGTGELFF.

V usage is TRBV13 and J usage is TRBJ2-7; D unresolved. Trimming removed 3 bases from V and 2 bases from J, with 14 bases in between. Germline V gene lookup returns CDR1 PRHDT and CDR2 FYEKMQ (reference sequence). CDR3 length: 15 residues. The CDR3 is CASSFGGGGTYEQYF. The CDR3 DNA sequence: TGTGCCAGCAGCTTCGGCGGTGGCGGTACCTACGAGCAGTACTTC.

This clone was seen a handful of times. The chain couples TRBV6-1 to TRBJ2-7; 8 bases match TRBD1. V was pared by 0 bases and J by 2 bases, with 3 bases of the junction left unmatched. The CDR3 loop spans 15 amino acids. Germline CDR1 is MNHNS and CDR2 is SASEGT. This CDR3 is CASSEAGTGPYEQYF. Here the CDR3 DNA reads TGTGCCAGCAGTGAAGCCGGGACAGGTCCCTACGAGCAGTACTTC.

This sequence joins TRBV7-9 and TRBJ1-4; maybe TRBD1 (5 bases). The CDR3 runs to 16 residues. Trimming pared 2 bases from V and 5 bases from J, leaving 15 bases between. Germline CDR1 and CDR2: SEHNR and FQNEAQ (reference sequence). The CDR3: CASSLTSGIVNEKLFF. The DNA of the CDR3 is TGTGCCAGCAGCTTAACTTCAGGGATAGTGAATGAAAAACTGTTTTTT.

The chain combines TRBV19 with TRBJ1-5, with 11 positions matching TRBD1. The CDR3 covers 15 residues. J was trimmed by 6 bases and V by 7 bases; bases with no gene match: 8. The germline V gene encodes CDR1 LNHDA and CDR2 SQIVND (reference sequence). CDR3 sequence reads: CASIGGQGARQPQHF. CDR3 DNA: TGTGCCAGTATTGGCGGACAGGGGGCGCGTCAGCCCCAGCATTTT.

This CDR3 reads CASSVGQPGADTQYF. The CDR3 DNA sequence: TGTGCCAGTAGTGTCGGACAGCCTGGAGCAGATACGCAGTATTTT. The chain carries TRBV19 and TRBJ2-3, with a weak D call TRBD1 (6 bases). V was cut by 5 bases and J by 4 bases, with 16 bases left in between. The CDR3 is 15 amino acids. Germline CDR1 reads LNHDA; CDR2 reads SQIVND (reference sequence).

CDR3 protein: CASSFSRSQPQHF. The CDR3 nucleotides read TGTGCCAGCAGCTTCTCCAGAAGCCAGCCCCAGCATTTT. The chain couples TRBV13 to TRBJ1-5; D not resolved. The CDR3 sequence is 13 residues long. Per the germline V gene, CDR1 is PRHDT and CDR2 is FYEKMQ (reference sequence). The V gene lost 3 bases and the J gene lost 7 bases, with 10 bases spanning the gap.

This rearrangement joins TRBV28 to TRBJ1-1, with 10 positions matching TRBD1. Germline V lookup: CDR1 MDHEN, CDR2 SYDVKM. Trimming cost V 3 bases and J 6 bases; bases outside gene matches: 1. This CDR3 comprises 13 residues. The CDR3 loop is CASSLTGGAEAFF. The CDR3 DNA follows: TGTGCCAGCAGTTTGACAGGGGGCGCTGAAGCTTTCTTT.

The V call is TRBV5-6, the J call TRBJ2-2, with 7 bases fitting TRBD2. V shed 0 bases, J shed 8 bases, and the junction held 4 bases outside the gene matches. CDR3 length equals 14 residues. The germline CDR1 and CDR2 sequences are SGHDT and YYEEEE. The CDR3 DNA follows: TGTGCCAGCAGCTTGGCCGCTAGCGGAGGGGAGCTGTTTTTT. Amino acid sequence: CASSLAASGGELFF. The complete variable domain, with remaining parts taken from reference TRBV5-6 and TRBJ2-2, reads DAGVTQSPTHLIKTRGQQVTLRCSPKSGHDTVSWYQQALGQGPQFIFQYYEEEERQRGNFPDRFSGHQFPNYSSELNVNALLLGDSALYLCASSLAASGGELFFGEGSRLTVL.

The chain has TRBV19 and TRBJ2-7; 7 bases fit TRBD1. Germline assignment: CDR1 LNHDA and CDR2 SQIVND (reference sequence). V dropped 5 bases and J dropped 3; count of bases not matched to a gene: 10. The CDR3 runs 15 residues. In DNA form, the CDR3 reads TGTGCCAGTAGTCACCGGGACAGTGACCTCTACGAGCAGTACTTC. Encoded protein: CASSHRDSDLYEQYF.

The chain employs TRBV6-6 and TRBJ1-5; D gene uncertain. The CDR3 runs to 14 residues. V gave up 4 bases and J gave up 6 bases, with 13 bases separating them. From germline, CDR1 is MNHNY and CDR2 SVGAGI (reference sequence). The chain's CDR3 is CASSFDGGSQPQHF. The CDR3 region has the DNA TGTGCCAGCAGTTTTGACGGCGGGAGTCAGCCCCAGCATTTT.

This clone has a single count. This chain joins TRBV9 and TRBJ2-3, with 10 bases that match TRBD2. Losses at the gene ends were 0 bases for V and 6 bases for J; bases not matched to a gene: 4. This CDR3 region has 15 residues. Looked up from germline, CDR1 is SGDLS and CDR2 is YYNGEE. CDR3 bases: TGTGCCAGCAGCGTAGGTAGCGGGGGGTTGGATACGCAGTATTTT. Its translation is CASSVGSGGLDTQYF.